One TCR beta chain is described in this entry. The antigen remains undetermined. These data belong to a study of cytomegalovirus exposure and HLA in healthy donors. General observations from the study: Based on reports, TCR beta sequences accurately predicted HLA-A and HLA-B alleles for most subjects.

60 Vbeta and 13 Jbeta primers were used in PCR. Repertoires were generated with immunoSEQ multiplex PCR, while TCRdb's copy carries only in-frame clones and drops some. The sample includes 150,000 or so clones, 60% to 80% of them seen just once. V dropped 2 bases and J dropped 4; count of bases not matched to a gene: 9. The CDR3 sequence is 16 residues long. Looked up from germline, CDR1 is SGHRS and CDR2 is YFSETQ. The TCR comes from a man in his thirties or forties in good health and CMV-seropositive. The J gene is TRBJ2-1, the V gene TRBV5-1; 7 nucleotides agree with TRBD1. Sequencing was performed on PBMCs. The CDR3 sequence is CASSFSSRDRYNEQFF. In DNA, the CDR3 is TGCGCCAGCAGCTTCTCGTCCCGGGACAGATACAATGAGCAGTTCTTC.